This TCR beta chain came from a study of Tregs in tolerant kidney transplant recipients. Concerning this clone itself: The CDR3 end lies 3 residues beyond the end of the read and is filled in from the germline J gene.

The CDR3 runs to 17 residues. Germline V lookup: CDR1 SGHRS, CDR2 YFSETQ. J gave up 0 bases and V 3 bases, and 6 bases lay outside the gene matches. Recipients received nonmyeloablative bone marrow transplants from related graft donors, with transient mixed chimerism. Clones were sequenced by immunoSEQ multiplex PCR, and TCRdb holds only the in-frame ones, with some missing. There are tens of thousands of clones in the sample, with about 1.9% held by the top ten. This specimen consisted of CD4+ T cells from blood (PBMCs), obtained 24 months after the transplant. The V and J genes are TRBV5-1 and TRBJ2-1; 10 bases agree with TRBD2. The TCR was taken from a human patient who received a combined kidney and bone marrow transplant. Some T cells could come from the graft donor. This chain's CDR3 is CASSYGTSESSYNEQFF. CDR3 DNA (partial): TGCGCCAGCAGCTACGGGACTAGCGAAAGCTCCTACAATGAG. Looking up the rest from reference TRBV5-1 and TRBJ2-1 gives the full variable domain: KAGVTQTPRYLIKTRGQQVTLSCSPISGHRSVSWYQQTPGQGLQFLFEYFSETQRNKGNFPGRFSGRQFSNSRSEMNVSTLELGDSALYLCASSYGTSESSYNEQFFGPGTRLTVL.